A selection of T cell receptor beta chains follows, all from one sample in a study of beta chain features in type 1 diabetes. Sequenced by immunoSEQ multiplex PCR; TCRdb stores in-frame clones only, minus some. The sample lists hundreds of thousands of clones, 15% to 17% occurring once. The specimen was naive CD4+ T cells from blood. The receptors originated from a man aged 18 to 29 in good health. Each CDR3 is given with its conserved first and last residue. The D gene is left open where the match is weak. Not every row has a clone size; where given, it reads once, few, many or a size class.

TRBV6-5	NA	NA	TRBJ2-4	TGTGCCAGCAGTTACTCCGGGACCCTGGTGCAAAACATTCAGTACTTC	CASSYSGTLVQNIQYF
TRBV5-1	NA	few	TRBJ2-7	TGCGCCAGCAGCTTGGGTACAGCCTTCGGAGAGCAGTACTTC	CASSLGTAFGEQYF
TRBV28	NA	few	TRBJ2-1	TGTGCCAGCAGTTTAGGGGGGGCAGGTTACTACAATGAGCAGTTCTTC	CASSLGGAGYYNEQFF
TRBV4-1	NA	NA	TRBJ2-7	TGCGCCAGCAGCCAACCAGGCCAGACCTACGAGCAGTACTTC	CASSQPGQTYEQYF
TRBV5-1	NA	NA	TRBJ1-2	TGCGCCAGCAGCTATCAGACCGAGGGGAGTTATGGCTACACCTTC	CASSYQTEGSYGYTF
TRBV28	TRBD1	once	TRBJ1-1	TGTGCCAGCAGCCCCGGGGACAGGGGATTTGCTGAAGCTTTCTTT	CASSPGDRGFAEAFF
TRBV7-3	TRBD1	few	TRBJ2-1	TGTGCCAGCAGCTCCTATGGGACAGCCAACTACAATGAGCAGTTCTTC	CASSSYGTANYNEQFF
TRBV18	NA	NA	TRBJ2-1	TGTGCCAGCTCACCTCTAAGCTACAATGAGCAGTTCTTC	CASSPLSYNEQFF
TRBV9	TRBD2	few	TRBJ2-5	TGTGCCAGCAGCGGTAGCGGGAGGGCTCGGGGGGAGACCCAGTACTTC	CASSGSGRARGETQYF
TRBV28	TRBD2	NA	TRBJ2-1	TGTGCCAGCAGTTTAGGGCTAGCGGGATTCGGTGAGCAGTTCTTC	CASSLGLAGFGEQFF
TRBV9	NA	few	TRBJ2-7	TGTGCCAGCAGCGTAGGCTCTTACTCCTACGAGCAGTACTTC	CASSVGSYSYEQYF
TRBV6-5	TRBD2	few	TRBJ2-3	TGTGCCAGCCGCGGGAGGGCCGGCACGCAGTATTTT	CASRGRAGTQYF
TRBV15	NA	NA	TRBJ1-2	TGTGCCACCAGCCTCCCGGGGGGCAGCTATGGCTACACCTTC	CATSLPGGSYGYTF
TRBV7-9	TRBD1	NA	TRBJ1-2	TGTGCCAGCAGCTTAGCCCAGGACAGGGTGCCTGGCTACACCTTC	CASSLAQDRVPGYTF
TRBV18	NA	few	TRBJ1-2	TGTGCCAGCTCACCACAGAGTAACTATGGCTACACCTTC	CASSPQSNYGYTF
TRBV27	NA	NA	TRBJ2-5	TGTGCCAGCAGTTTCAGGAACAGTTACCAAGAGACCCAGTACTTC	CASSFRNSYQETQYF
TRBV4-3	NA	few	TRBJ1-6	TGCGCCAGCAGCCATGGTGGGTCTCGGAATTCACCCCTCCACTTT	CASSHGGSRNSPLHF
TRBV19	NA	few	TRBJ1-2	TGTGCCAGTAGTATGAGGGGGGGTACCCTCTATGGCTACACCTTC	CASSMRGGTLYGYTF
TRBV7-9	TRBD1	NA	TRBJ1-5	TGTGCCAGCAGCTTGGGACAGGGTGATGGGCCCCAGCATTTT	CASSLGQGDGPQHF
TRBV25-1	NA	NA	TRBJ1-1	TGTGCCAGCAGCCGGATAACAGGGATGGGGAACACTGAAGCTTTCTTT	CASSRITGMGNTEAFF
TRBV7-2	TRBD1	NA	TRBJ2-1	TGTGCCAGCAGCCCCAGGACAGGGAAGAATGAGCAGTTCTTC	CASSPRTGKNEQFF
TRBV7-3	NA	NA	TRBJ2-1	TGTGCCAGCAGCTTAATGGGGCAGGGCACTGAGCAGTTCTTC	CASSLMGQGTEQFF
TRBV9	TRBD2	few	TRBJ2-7	TGTGCCAGCAGCTTTTTGGGAGGGATTAGCGACGAGCAGTACTTC	CASSFLGGISDEQYF
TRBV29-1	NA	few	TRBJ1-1	TGCAGCGTACCCCGACAGAGAAACACTGAAGCTTTCTTT	CSVPRQRNTEAFF
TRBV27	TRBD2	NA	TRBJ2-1	TGTGCCAGCAGTCTCACCCCGGGACTAGCGGTTTACAATGAGCAGTTCTTC	CASSLTPGLAVYNEQFF
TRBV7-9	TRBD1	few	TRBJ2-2	TGTGCCAGCAGCTTATCCGGGACAGGGAACACCGGGGAGCTGTTTTTT	CASSLSGTGNTGELFF
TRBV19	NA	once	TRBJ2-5	TGTGCCAGTAGTGGGCACAGGGCCTCAGAGACCCAGTACTTC	CASSGHRASETQYF
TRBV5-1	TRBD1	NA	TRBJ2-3	TGCGCCAGCAGCCCAAGATTACAGGGGGCTAGCACAGATACGCAGTATTTT	CASSPRLQGASTDTQYF
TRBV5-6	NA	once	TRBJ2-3	TGTGCCAGCAGCTTTAAGACTACTACGAGCACAGATACGCAGTATTTT	CASSFKTTTSTDTQYF
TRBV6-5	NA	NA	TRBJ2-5	TGTGCCAGCAGTTACTCGCTCCTTATCCAAGAGACCCAGTACTTC	CASSYSLLIQETQYF
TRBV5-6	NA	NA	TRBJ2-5	TGTGCCAGCAGCTTCGGTAGGTACAGGGCGGACTTC	CASSFGRYRADF
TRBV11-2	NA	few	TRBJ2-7	TGTGCCAGCAGCCCCCACACCGTCCGAGAACAATTC	CASSPHTVREQF
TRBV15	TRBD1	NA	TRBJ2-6	TGTGCCACCAGCTACTGGGGACAGGGATTCTCTGGGGCCAACGTCCTGACTTTC	CATSYWGQGFSGANVLTF
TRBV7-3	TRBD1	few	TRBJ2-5	TGTGCCAGCATTGCCCGACAGGGCCAGTACTTC	CASIARQGQYF
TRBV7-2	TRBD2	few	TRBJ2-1	TGTGTCAGCCAGCGGGAGTATGGTGGTGAGCAGTTCTTC	CVSQREYGGEQFF
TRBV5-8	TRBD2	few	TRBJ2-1	TGTGCCAGCAGCTTGTTAGCGACTAGCAGCAATGAGCAGTTCTTC	CASSLLATSSNEQFF
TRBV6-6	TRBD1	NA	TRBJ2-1	TGTGCCAGCACCGGGACAGCCTACAATGAGCAGTTCTTC	CASTGTAYNEQFF
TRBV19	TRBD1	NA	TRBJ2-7	TGTGCCAGTAGTATACCGGGACAGGTCAATGAGCAGTACTTC	CASSIPGQVNEQYF
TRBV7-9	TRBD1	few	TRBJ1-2	TGTGCCAGCAGCAGCGGACAGGCGACTAACTATGGCTACACCTTC	CASSSGQATNYGYTF
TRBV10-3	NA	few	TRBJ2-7	TGTGCCATCAGTGAGCGGGCACGGAACTACGAGCAGTACTTC	CAISERARNYEQYF
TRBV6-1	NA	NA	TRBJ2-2	TGTGCCAGCAGTGGGCCAGGTGGGACCTCGAACACCGGGGAGCTGTTTTTT	CASSGPGGTSNTGELFF
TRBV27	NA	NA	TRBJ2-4	TGTGCCAGCAGTGCGCGCAGGGAGACCAAAAACATTCAGTACTTC	CASSARRETKNIQYF
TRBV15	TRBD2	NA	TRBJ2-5	TGTGCCACCAGCAGAGGACTAGCGGGAGGCGACGGGGGCCAAGAGACCCAGTACTTC	CATSRGLAGGDGGQETQYF
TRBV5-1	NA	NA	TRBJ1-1	TGCGCCAGCAGCTTATTGGGGGGCACTGAAGCTTTCTTT	CASSLLGGTEAFF
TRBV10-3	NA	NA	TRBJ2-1	TGTGCCATCAGTGAGGTAGGACAGTACAATGAGCAGTTCTTC	CAISEVGQYNEQFF
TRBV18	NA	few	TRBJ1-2	TGTGCCAGCTCACCATCGGACAGCCCCTATGGCTACACCTTC	CASSPSDSPYGYTF
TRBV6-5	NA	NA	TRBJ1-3	TGTGCCAGCAGCCCCGTCTGGAGAAACACCATATATTTT	CASSPVWRNTIYF
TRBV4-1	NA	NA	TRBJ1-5	TGCGCCAGCAGCCCACAGGGAGGGAACAATCAGCCCCAGCATTTT	CASSPQGGNNQPQHF
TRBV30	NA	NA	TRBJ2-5	TGTGCCTGGAATGGCATACAAGAGACCCAGTACTTC	CAWNGIQETQYF